The clone carrying this T cell receptor beta chain has a count of ten or more. Its antigen is currently unknown. Attached unique molecular identifiers marked individual cDNA molecules. TCRdb re-derived calls from the 5' RACE reads in MiXCR, one entry per CDR3 protein. Among about 80,000 distinct CDR3 sequences listed, 9.5% to 15% were seen once. This entry comes from a study of early T cells in non-severe SARS-CoV-2 infection. For the study at large: Chains were unpaired, as sequencing was done on bulk RNA from unsorted whole blood. General study results and limits: Using VDJdb, the matching emphasized anti-spike CD8 responses while missing private and CD4 specificities.

The CDR3 consists of 13 residues. CDR1 and CDR2 (germline): SGHTA, FQGTGA. V shed 4 bases, J shed 12 bases, and the junction held 10 bases outside the gene matches. Sequenced sample: whole blood. V usage is TRBV7-3 and J usage is TRBJ2-7; 9 bases are shared with TRBD2. This TCR came from an adult who was a healthcare worker with PCR-confirmed SARS-CoV-2 infection or an uninfected control (not recorded which). The CDR3 nucleotides read TGTGCCAGCAGCTCAACCCCGGGACTAGCTTTGTACTTC. This sequence encodes CASSSTPGLALYF.